This T cell receptor beta chain stems from a study of radiotherapy plus CTLA-4 blockade in lung cancer. Study findings and constraints: TCR clones originating in tumors grew in number in blood after radiotherapy plus ipilimumab. How blood T cell clones changed early, along with interferon-beta, reportedly forecast response best.

Here immunoSEQ multiplex PCR was the method, and the copy in TCRdb shows in-frame clones only, minus some. The sample shows some 92,000 clones, 82% of them seen only once. Turning to this clone: Its antigen is not identified.

In chemo-refractory metastatic non-small-cell lung cancer, patients got ipilimumab CTLA-4 blockade together with focal radiation. V lost 4 bases and J lost 6, with 10 bases in between. The CDR3 runs to 13 residues. Per germline, CDR1 LNHDA and CDR2 SQIVND (reference sequence). The sequenced sample was peripheral blood, obtained from a patient treated with radiotherapy plus ipilimumab. The clonotype originates from a human donor with non-small cell lung cancer who had a partial response to radiotherapy plus ipilimumab. The chain joins TRBV19 to TRBJ1-5, with TRBD1 as a possible D gene (5 bases). The CDR3 reads CASSTAGRQPQHF. CDR3 coding DNA: TGTGCCAGTAGTACCGCAGGGCGTCAGCCCCAGCATTTT.